This T cell receptor beta chain was documented in a study of STAT3 mutations in large granular lymphocyte leukemia. The overall study: Among longitudinally sequenced T-LGLL patients, roughly half had canonical activating STAT3 mutations detected.

V shed 0 bases and J shed 4 bases, with 11 bases lying between them. In germline, CDR1 is KGHSH, CDR2 LQKENI. This CDR3 has 15 residues. Points on this clone: The antigen is not known.

Regarding the study as a whole: After therapy, about 35% of the 18 patients switched clonotypes, all new clones STAT3 wild type. Every T-cell large granular lymphocyte leukemia patient had at least one immunodominant TCR beta clonotype.

Method: immunoSEQ multiplex PCR; TCRdb's copy keeps in-frame clones and lacks some. Of about 2,600 clones in the sample, 85% to 90% are singletons; the top ten hold approximately 89%. The TCR sequence derives from a woman between 65 and 79 years old with T-cell large granular lymphocyte leukemia. Some clones in this sample may be carry-over from other donors' samples. The rearrangement joins TRBV18 to TRBJ2-3; TRBD2 might be the D (5 bases). The specimen sequenced was peripheral blood mononuclear cells. This CDR3 reads CASSPPRDRADTQYF. The DNA of the CDR3 is TGTGCCAGCTCACCACCGAGGGATAGGGCAGATACGCAGTATTTT.